These 25 T cell receptor beta chains were sequenced from one sample in a study of identical twins. One entry per CDR3 protein, called by TCRdb with MiXCR from the 5' RACE reads. The table lists some 710,000 distinct CDR3 sequences, around 5.7% of them singletons. The source material was naive T cells sorted from blood. Receptors were obtained from a man aged 18 to 29 in good health.

This clonotype appeared a few times. CDR3: CASSQVMTGGNEQFF. CDR3 coding DNA: TGCGCCAGCAGCCAAGTTATGACAGGTGGTAATGAGCAGTTCTTC. This chain connects TRBV4-1 to TRBJ2-1; D is perhaps TRBD1 (6 bases). The CDR3 has 15 amino acids. Germline assignment: CDR1 MGHRA and CDR2 YSYEKL. With 1 base removed from V and 7 bases from J, the gap between germline ends came to 14 bases.

This clonotype was seen many times. The CDR3 nucleotides are TGTGCCAGCAGTCCCGACTGGGAGCAGTTCTTC. It codes for CASSPDWEQFF. This chain links TRBV12-3 or TRBV12-4 with TRBJ2-1; D uncertain. The CDR3 consists of 11 residues. The V and J ends lost 5 bases and 10 bases respectively, with 9 bases between them.

This clonotype was seen more than once but under ten times. The chain links TRBV7-9 to TRBJ2-5; 13 bases line up with TRBD2. V dropped 7 bases and J dropped 5; count of bases not matched to a gene: 7. The CDR3 totals 15 residues. Germline assignment: CDR1 SEHNR and CDR2 FQNEAQ (reference sequence). The CDR3 spells CASTAGTSGKETQYF. Here the CDR3 DNA reads TGTGCCAGCACCGCCGGGACTAGCGGGAAGGAGACCCAGTACTTC.

This clonotype has a count of ten or more. V is TRBV12-3 or TRBV12-4 and J is TRBJ2-1; 9 positions match TRBD2. V shed 3 bases, J shed 4 bases, and the junction held 13 bases outside the gene matches. The CDR3 is 18 amino acids. The CDR3 sequence: CASSLRWISGSSYNEQFF. The CDR3, as DNA: TGTGCCAGCAGTTTGCGTTGGATTAGCGGGAGTTCTTACAATGAGCAGTTCTTC.

Only a few counts were recorded for this clonotype. The chain links TRBV27 to TRBJ2-3; the match to TRBD2 covers 15 bases. The trim removed 5 bases at V and 6 bases at J, leaving 6 bases unmatched. CDR1 MNHEY and CDR2 SMNVEV come from the germline V gene (reference sequence). This CDR3 contains 16 residues. Here the CDR3 reads CASSLRTSGGVDTQYF. As DNA, the CDR3 is TGTGCCAGCAGTCTCCGGACTAGCGGGGGGGTGGATACGCAGTATTTT.

The table lists this clonotype with a few counts. This sequence joins TRBV4-2 and TRBJ2-3; maybe TRBD2 (5 bases). Between the trimmed V and J ends, which lost 0 bases and 0 bases, there was a span of 7 bases. The CDR3 runs 15 residues. Germline V gene lookup returns CDR1 LGHNA and CDR2 YNFKEQ. This chain's CDR3 is CASSQDRGSTDTQYF. The CDR3 coding sequence is TGTGCCAGCAGCCAAGATCGCGGGAGCACAGATACGCAGTATTTT.

The gene calls are TRBV5-5 and TRBJ2-7; 10 nucleotides match TRBD2. CDR1 SGHKS and CDR2 YYEKEE come from the germline V gene (reference sequence). With V trimmed by 1 base and J by 9 bases, 10 bases remained unmatched. The CDR3 loop spans 15 amino acids. The CDR3 coding sequence is TGTGCCAGCAGCTTGTTAGCGGGAGGTGGTTCCGGGCAGTACGTC. Translation gives CASSLLAGGGSGQYV.

On this clonotype itself: A read error may be the cause here, since a much bigger clone is one base away. The rearrangement uses TRBV5-1 and TRBJ2-2; TRBD1 might be the D (7 bases). Per the germline V gene, CDR1 is SGHRS and CDR2 is YFSETQ. V lost 6 bases and J lost 7, with 22 bases in between. This CDR3 is 16 amino acids long. This CDR3 reads CASTGQDLAGIGELFF. The CDR3 DNA reads as TGCGCCAGCACCGGACAGGACCTTGCGGGGATCGGGGAGCTGTTTTTT.

This clonotype has more than one count but fewer than ten. J is TRBJ1-2 and V is TRBV14, with D hard to call. V dropped 0 bases and J dropped 7 bases, with 9 bases sitting between them. The CDR3 runs 13 residues. CDR1 and CDR2 (germline): SGHDN, FVKESK. The CDR3 spells CASSQDVDGGYTF. CDR3 DNA sequence: TGTGCCAGCAGCCAAGATGTAGATGGTGGCTACACCTTC.

This clonotype was found a few times. The V gene is TRBV29-1, the J gene TRBJ2-5; 10 nucleotides align to TRBD2. Trimming cost V 2 bases and J 5 bases; bases outside gene matches: 11. The CDR3 has 16 amino acids. The germline V gene encodes CDR1 SQVTM and CDR2 ANQGSEA. CDR3 bases: TGCAGCGTTGAAACTGAGCTAGCGGGAGAATACGAGACCCAGTACTTC. It codes for CSVETELAGEYETQYF.

The chain is built from TRBV25-1 and TRBJ2-4; D might be TRBD2 (5 bases). V lost 4 bases, J lost 15 bases, and 13 bases lay in between. The CDR3 contains 11 residues. Germline V gives CDR1 MGHDK, CDR2 SYGVNS. The CDR3 loop is CASSGGFAPYF. The CDR3 DNA follows: TGTGCCAGCAGTGGAGGGTTCGCCCCGTACTTC.

This clonotype was seen more than once but under ten times. V and J are TRBV6-1 and TRBJ1-2; D gene ambiguous. Deletions cut 11 bases from V and 2 bases from J, with 15 bases between. Germline V gene sequence: CDR1 MNHNS, CDR2 SASEGT. CDR3 length: 13 amino acids. The CDR3 protein is CAALPVGNYGYTF. The CDR3 DNA is TGTGCCGCCCTGCCGGTAGGGAACTATGGCTACACCTTC.

The gene calls are TRBV6-2 or TRBV6-3 and TRBJ2-7; D gene uncertain. The CDR3 totals 13 residues. The V and J ends lost 6 bases and 4 bases respectively, with 13 bases between them. CDR1 and CDR2 (germline): MNHEY, SVGEGT. The CDR3 reads CASSPILDYEQYV. As DNA, the CDR3 is TGTGCCAGCAGCCCGATTCTAGATTACGAGCAGTACGTC.

This clonotype has at least ten counts. The chain recombines TRBV12-3 or TRBV12-4 with TRBJ2-5; no definite D call. The CDR3 has 12 amino acids. V lost 6 bases to trimming and J lost 9 bases, with 14 bases between them. The CDR3 reads CASRERVAPQYF. As DNA, the CDR3 is TGTGCCAGCAGGGAACGCGTAGCTCCCCAGTACTTC.

This clonotype showed up many times. The DNA for the CDR3 is TGCAGTGCTACCAGACTAGCGCGAAGCTACGAGCAGTACTTC. Translating it yields CSATRLARSYEQYF. V usage is TRBV20-1 and J usage is TRBJ2-7; 8 bases line up with TRBD2. The CDR3 has 14 residues. Looked up from germline, CDR1 is DFQATT and CDR2 is SNEGSKA (reference sequence). V lost 4 bases to trimming and J lost 3 bases; unmatched junction nucleotides: 8.

The chain combines TRBV11-1 with TRBJ2-1; 9 bases line up with TRBD1. V trimming: 5 bases; J trimming: 1 base; junction bases outside the gene matches: 15. The CDR3 runs 19 residues. Germline V CDR1 and CDR2: SGHAT, FQDESV (reference sequence). CDR3 protein: CASSHGPRVGTGSYNEQFF. CDR3 in DNA: TGTGCCAGCAGCCACGGTCCTAGGGTGGGGACAGGGTCCTACAATGAGCAGTTCTTC.

The rearrangement joins TRBV25-1 to TRBJ1-2; the D gene is possibly TRBD1 (6 bases). Trimming left V 1 base short and J 10 bases short, with 13 bases between. Germline V gene lookup returns CDR1 MGHDK and CDR2 SYGVNS. The CDR3 contains 13 residues. DNA for the CDR3: TGTGCCAGCAGTGAATCTGAGGACAGATCCTACACCTTC. Encoded protein: CASSESEDRSYTF.

For the CDR3, the DNA is TGCGCCAGCGGATCCCCCAGGGGGCGCGGCTATGGCTACACCTTC. It yields the protein CASGSPRGRGYGYTF. The gene calls are TRBV5-1 and TRBJ1-2; TRBD1 aligns across 8 bases. In germline, CDR1 is SGHRS, CDR2 YFSETQ. The CDR3 contains 15 residues. The ends lost 7 bases at V and 4 bases at J; junction bases unmatched: 12.

This clonotype was counted ten times or more. The rearrangement joins TRBV12-3 or TRBV12-4 to TRBJ1-2; D call uncertain. V shed 6 bases and J shed 2 bases, with 10 bases lying between them. CDR3 length: 13 residues. The CDR3 spells CASRQQSNYGYTF. CDR3 nucleotides: TGTGCCAGCAGGCAACAGAGCAACTATGGCTACACCTTC.

This clonotype was observed many times. The chain recombines TRBV4-3 with TRBJ2-1, with D hard to call. V was shortened by 3 bases and J by 0 bases, with 9 bases between the two germline ends. The CDR3 has 15 amino acids. Germline V gene lookup returns CDR1 LGHNA and CDR2 YSLEER. The CDR3 nucleotides read TGCGCCAGCAGCCAGGTGTCTAGCTCCTACAATGAGCAGTTCTTC. Translated: CASSQVSSSYNEQFF.

CDR3 coding DNA: TGCAGTGCTAAACTAGTTCTTGAGACCCAGTACTTC. This translates into CSAKLVLETQYF. V is TRBV20-1 and J is TRBJ2-5; D might be TRBD2 (5 bases). Germline values: CDR1 DFQATT, CDR2 SNEGSKA (reference sequence). Trimming took off 4 bases at V and 5 bases at J, with 11 bases between the two ends. This CDR3 is built from 12 residues.

This clonotype occurred a few times. V gene TRBV3-1 combines with J gene TRBJ2-5; TRBD1 agrees at 9 bases. Germline lookup yields CDR1 LGHDT and CDR2 YNNKEL (reference sequence). This CDR3 has 15 amino acids. V trimming: 3 bases; J trimming: 4 bases; junction bases outside the gene matches: 6. DNA for the CDR3: TGTGCCAGCAGCCAGGCAGGACAGGGGAGAGAGACCCAGTACTTC. It translates to CASSQAGQGRETQYF.

This rearrangement joins TRBV29-1 to TRBJ2-2; D possibly corresponds to TRBD1 (7 bases). V lost 7 bases, J lost 0 bases, and 15 bases lay in between. The V gene's germline CDR1 is SQVTM and CDR2 ANQGSEA. The CDR3 is made up of 15 amino acids. DNA of the CDR3: TGCAGCGGGAGGGCTGGGACAGCGAACACCGGGGAGCTGTTTTTT. Amino acid sequence: CSGRAGTANTGELFF.

The chain recombines TRBV20-1 with TRBJ2-3, with 8 bases fitting TRBD2. The junction had 12 bases not matched to a gene; V was cut back by 5 bases and J by 5 bases. This CDR3 region has 15 residues. Germline V gene sequence: CDR1 DFQATT, CDR2 SNEGSKA (reference sequence). The CDR3 region has the DNA TGCAGTGCTGAAAGAAGCGGGAGAGGGGGAGATACGCAGTATTTT. This sequence encodes CSAERSGRGGDTQYF.

This clonotype was counted many times. The V gene is TRBV20-1, the J gene TRBJ2-1, with D tentatively TRBD1 or TRBD2 (5 bases each). Per germline, CDR1 DFQATT and CDR2 SNEGSKA (reference sequence). This CDR3 contains 14 residues. CDR3 protein: CSLSRGASYNEQFF. CDR3 DNA sequence: TGCAGCCTTTCTCGGGGCGCGTCCTACAATGAGCAGTTCTTC.